This TCR beta chain was identified during a study of T cell responses to AZD1222 COVID-19 vaccine. Study-level findings and limits: The span of vaccine-associated CD4 TCRs extended across spike, with dominance at 160-218 and 743-854. Nearly half of spike-specific TCRs reportedly target variant regions that are unmutated in the B.1.351 and B.1.1.7 variants.

The junction had 12 bases not matched to a gene; V was cut back by 6 bases and J by 4 bases. The germline V gene encodes CDR1 LGHNA and CDR2 YSLEER. The CDR3 covers 16 residues. With respect to this clone: Its antigen is undetermined.

Assay: immunoSEQ multiplex PCR; the TCRdb copy retains only in-frame clones and omits some. The repertoire holds some 99,000 clones, with approximately 86% as singletons. The rearrangement uses TRBV4-3 and TRBJ2-1, with TRBD1 matching 7 bases. This specimen was peripheral blood, taken on day 0 of AZD1222 vaccination. This sequence was found in an adult in good health. The CDR3 sequence is CASSQLPGTEYNEQFF. The CDR3, as DNA: TGCGCCAGCAGTCAACTGCCTGGGACAGAGTACAATGAGCAGTTCTTC.